The 23 T cell receptor beta chains below all came from one sample that was sequenced in a study of cytomegalovirus exposure and HLA in healthy donors (dated by TCRdb to about 2017). Library construction relied on the immunoSEQ multiplex PCR assay. For the multiplex PCR, a mixture combining 60 forward primers for TCR Vbeta segments and 13 reverse primers for TCR Jbeta segments was used. Not all clones reach the TCRdb copy of this immuneACCESS table, which keeps in-frame sequences only. Checked studies attribute under half of the gap to unresolved V genes and leave the rest unexplained. This sample comprises 150,000 to 200,000 clones, approximately 85% of them detected only once. About 9.3% of the sample lies in the top ten. The material sequenced was PBMCs. The receptors derive from a young man in good health and CMV-seropositive.

The chain joins TRBV6-5 to TRBJ2-7; D perhaps matches TRBD1 (5 bases). The V end lost 5 bases, the J end lost 5 bases, and 13 bases lay between the germline ends. CDR3 length equals 13 residues. The germline V gene encodes CDR1 MNHEY and CDR2 SVGAGI. The CDR3 spells CASSIIRGHEQYF. The CDR3 bases are TGTGCCAGCAGTATCATTAGGGGCCACGAGCAGTACTTC.

The J gene is TRBJ2-3, the V gene TRBV6-1; D is ambiguous. Deletions cut 3 bases from V and 6 bases from J, with 10 bases between. Germline V gene data show CDR1 as MNHNS and CDR2 as SASEGT. This CDR3 is built from 13 residues. The CDR3 sequence: CASSDSGFDTQYF. The CDR3 DNA sequence: TGTGCCAGCAGTGATTCTGGCTTTGATACGCAGTATTTT.

V usage is TRBV19 and J usage is TRBJ1-5; D not certain. V gave up 6 bases and J gave up 1 base, with 13 bases separating them. The CDR3 sequence is 15 residues long. Per the germline V gene, CDR1 is LNHDA and CDR2 is SQIVND (reference sequence). CDR3 region: CASREVLRSNQPQHF. Here the CDR3 DNA reads TGTGCCAGTAGAGAAGTCTTGAGGAGCAATCAGCCCCAGCATTTT. The full variable domain, rest sourced from reference TRBV19 and TRBJ1-5, is DGGITQSPKYLFRKEGQNVTLSCEQNLNHDAMYWYRQDPGQGLRLIYYSQIVNDFQKGDIAEGYSVSREKKESFPLTVTSAQKNPTAFYLCASREVLRSNQPQHFGDGTRLSIL.

The chain couples TRBV19 to TRBJ2-6; a possible D gene is TRBD1 (6 bases). This CDR3 is built from 16 residues. Germline V gene lookup returns CDR1 LNHDA and CDR2 SQIVND (reference sequence). With 8 bases removed from V and 1 base from J, the gap between germline ends came to 15 bases. The chain's CDR3 is CASQNRVGSGANVLTF. CDR3 coding DNA: TGTGCCAGTCAGAACAGGGTAGGATCTGGGGCCAACGTCCTGACTTTC.

The chain links TRBV7-2 to TRBJ2-5; D call uncertain. The end of the DNA aligns better with TRBJ2-7, so the J call may be wrong. The germline V gene has CDR1 SGHTA and CDR2 FQGNSA. This CDR3 has 15 amino acids. CDR3 DNA: TGTGCCAGCAGCTTAGTCGTTCACAGTTCAGGCGAGCAGTACTTC. Encoded protein: CASSLVVHSSGEQYF.

This clone was seen only a few times. J is TRBJ2-7 and V is TRBV14; D unresolved. CDR1 is SGHDN and CDR2 is FVKESK in the germline V gene. CDR3 size: 15 residues. V was cut by 1 base and J by 2 bases, with 12 bases left in between. The CDR3, as DNA: TGTGCCAGCAGCCAAGCTGTGGCCGGAGCCTACGAGCAGTACTTC. Translated: CASSQAVAGAYEQYF.

The V call is TRBV5-4, the J call TRBJ1-6; no firm D call. The CDR3 is made up of 15 amino acids. Germline V gives CDR1 SGHNT, CDR2 YYREEE (reference sequence). V lost 4 bases to trimming and J lost 5 bases, with 13 bases between them. The CDR3 region is CASSLVAGDNSPLHF. In DNA, the CDR3 is TGTGCCAGCAGCCTGGTGGCGGGCGATAATTCACCCCTCCACTTT.

The rearrangement uses TRBV7-9 and TRBJ2-1, with a tentative D call TRBD2 (5 bases). Germline-derived CDR1 and CDR2 are SEHNR and FQNEAQ (reference sequence). The CDR3 consists of 14 residues. V shed 0 bases and J shed 10 bases, with 13 bases lying between them. CDR3: CASSLAQEVSEQFF. As DNA, the CDR3 is TGTGCCAGCAGCTTAGCGCAGGAGGTCTCGGAGCAGTTCTTC.

The chain recombines TRBV19 with TRBJ1-1; D possibly corresponds to TRBD1 (6 bases). Germline values: CDR1 LNHDA, CDR2 SQIVND (reference sequence). This CDR3 region has 14 residues. Deletions cut 3 bases from V and 4 bases from J, with 12 bases between. CDR3 sequence (DNA): TGTGCCAGTAGTATCGAGGGGGTCGGCACTGAAGCTTTCTTT. It is translated as CASSIEGVGTEAFF.

Remarks on this clone: A junction end diverges from the germline sequence, so it may reflect a read error. The chain employs TRBV6-1 and TRBJ1-2; D gene uncertain. CDR3 size: 13 residues. Germline CDR1 reads MNHNS; CDR2 reads SASEGT. CDR3 protein: CARSGSGIRTSTF. Written as DNA, the CDR3 is TGTGCCAGGAGTGGAAGTGGCATCCGAACTAGTACCTTC.

The table lists this clone with a count of one. This chain connects TRBV6-6 to TRBJ2-7; TRBD1 matches at 9 bases. Germline V gene sequence: CDR1 MNHNY, CDR2 SVGAGI (reference sequence). This CDR3 spans 16 amino acids. The junction had 12 bases not matched to a gene; V was cut back by 6 bases and J by 3 bases. CDR3 nucleotide sequence: TGTGCCAGCAGCCGACCCCCCGGGACAGGGATCTACGAGCAGTACTTC. Protein sequence: CASSRPPGTGIYEQYF.

Concerning this clone: Since no conserved phenylalanine or tryptophan closes the CDR3, a read error is the likely cause. This sequence joins TRBV5-4 and TRBJ1-1; perhaps TRBD1 as D (5 bases). The CDR3 consists of 14 residues. V shed 3 bases and J shed 3 bases, with 12 bases lying between them. Germline loops: CDR1 SGHNT, CDR2 YYREEE (reference sequence). This CDR3 is CASSSKSRDTEAFL. The CDR3 nucleotides read TGTGCCAGCAGCTCCAAGAGCAGGGACACTGAAGCTTTCCTT.

This clone was recorded only once. V is TRBV11-2 and J is TRBJ1-2; 7 bases map to TRBD1. There are 14 residues in the CDR3. Germline lookup yields CDR1 SGHAT and CDR2 FQNNGV. Trimming at V came to 5 bases and at J to 5 bases, leaving 8 bases not matched to a gene. The CDR3: CASSPPGQKYGYTF. CDR3 bases: TGTGCCAGCAGCCCCCCGGGACAGAAATATGGCTACACCTTC.

CDR3 amino acids: CASSFLTSGGGADTQYF. The DNA for the CDR3 is TGCGCCAGCAGCTTCTTGACTAGCGGGGGCGGCGCAGATACGCAGTATTTT. The chain employs TRBV5-1 and TRBJ2-3; TRBD2 agrees at 12 bases. Germline assignment: CDR1 SGHRS and CDR2 YFSETQ. The CDR3 is 17 amino acids. Trimming removed 2 bases from V and 4 bases from J; junction bases left unmatched: 8.

The V call is TRBV12-5, the J call TRBJ2-2; 7 bases are a match to TRBD1. The CDR3 totals 15 residues. CDR1 and CDR2 (germline): LGHNT, FRNRAP. V lost 3 bases to trimming and J lost 2 bases; unmatched junction nucleotides: 3. In nucleotides, the CDR3 is TGTGCTAGTGGTTTCCGACAGGGTAACACCGGGGAGCTGTTTTTT. Translation gives CASGFRQGNTGELFF.

V gene TRBV19 combines with J gene TRBJ1-1; D is perhaps TRBD1 (6 bases). Germline V gene data show CDR1 as LNHDA and CDR2 as SQIVND (reference sequence). This CDR3 contains 15 residues. The ends were cut back, 6 bases at V and 2 bases at J, with 16 bases in the middle. DNA of the CDR3: TGTGCCAGTAGGCGAGGGGGGACTAGTAACACTGAAGCTTTCTTT. The encoded protein is CASRRGGTSNTEAFF.

The genes are TRBV19 and TRBJ2-3, with TRBD2 identical over 8 bases. The trim removed 9 bases at V and 3 bases at J, leaving 14 bases unmatched. Germline V gene data show CDR1 as LNHDA and CDR2 as SQIVND (reference sequence). The CDR3 contains 16 residues. CDR3 in amino acids: CARGMGGGRRTDTQYF. For the CDR3, the DNA is TGTGCCAGAGGCATGGGCGGCGGGAGGAGGACAGATACGCAGTATTTT.

This sequence joins TRBV7-2 and TRBJ2-7; TRBD1 matches at 7 bases. The germline gives CDR1 SGHTA, CDR2 FQGNSA. This CDR3 spans 13 amino acids. The V gene end was trimmed by 5 bases and the J gene end by 3 bases; junction bases not matched to a gene: 4. The DNA of the CDR3 is TGTGCCAGCAGCAGAACAGGGGTCTACGAGCAGTACTTC. Protein product: CASSRTGVYEQYF.

The chain links TRBV6-6 to TRBJ1-1, with D maybe TRBD1 (6 bases). Between the trimmed V and J ends, which lost 5 bases and 4 bases, there was a span of 14 bases. Germline CDR1 MNHNY, CDR2 SVGAGI (reference sequence). The CDR3 loop spans 14 amino acids. CDR3 loop: CASSPYRDSTEAFF. CDR3 in DNA: TGTGCCAGCAGTCCCTACAGGGATAGCACTGAAGCTTTCTTT.

The chain employs TRBV2 and TRBJ1-4; 11 bases align to TRBD1. This CDR3 is 15 amino acids long. The J segment lost 8 bases and the V segment lost 6 bases, leaving 8 bases of the junction unmatched. CDR1 is SNHLY and CDR2 is FYNNEI in the germline V gene. The CDR3 region is CASSPGTGGFEKLFF. In DNA form, the CDR3 reads TGTGCCAGCAGCCCAGGGACAGGGGGTTTCGAAAAACTGTTTTTT.

This chain links TRBV7-8 with TRBJ2-7; TRBD1 matches 7 bases. The CDR3 is made up of 15 amino acids. The V gene's germline CDR1 is SGHVS and CDR2 FQNEAQ. Trimming at V came to 1 base and at J to 4 bases, leaving 7 bases not matched to a gene. The CDR3 is CASSLVRTGAYEQYF. The CDR3 DNA follows: TGTGCCAGCAGCTTAGTTAGGACAGGAGCATACGAGCAGTACTTC.

The chain recombines TRBV10-1 with TRBJ2-5; 9 nucleotides agree with TRBD2. After removal of 7 bases from V and 0 bases from J, the junction contained 3 bases not matched to a gene. Per the germline V gene, CDR1 is WNHNN and CDR2 is SYGVQD (reference sequence). The CDR3 contains 14 residues. CDR3 in DNA: TGCGCCAGCACCGCGGGGGGGGACCAAGAGACCCAGTACTTC. Encoded protein: CASTAGGDQETQYF.

This chain links TRBV6-5 with TRBJ2-3; 8 nucleotides line up with TRBD1. V shed 5 bases and J 3 bases; nucleotides not matched to a gene: 7. Looked up from germline, CDR1 is MNHEY and CDR2 is SVGAGI. This CDR3 has 15 residues. CDR3 bases: TGTGCCAGCAGTCAGACAGGGGAGGCAACAGATACGCAGTATTTT. Translated: CASSQTGEATDTQYF.